These 20 T cell receptor beta chains came from one sample sequenced in a study of blood T cell repertoires in COVID-19. TCRdb's table, derived via immunoSEQ multiplex PCR, lists solely in-frame clones and lacks some. The data hold about 50,000 clones, with about nine tenths observed a single time. Material: peripheral blood. The receptors stem from a woman older than 75 with COVID-19, enrolled during active disease.

The J gene is TRBJ2-1, the V gene TRBV4-2, with 9 nucleotides matching TRBD2. The junction had 6 bases not matched to a gene; V was cut back by 5 bases and J by 4 bases. Germline loops: CDR1 LGHNA, CDR2 YNFKEQ. The CDR3 covers 15 residues. The CDR3 nucleotides are TGTGCCAGCAGCTTGGCGGGAGGGACTTACAATGAGCAGTTCTTC. It codes for CASSLAGGTYNEQFF.

This clone was seen only once. The chain is built from TRBV24-1 and TRBJ2-3; maybe TRBD1 (5 bases). Germline V gene sequence: CDR1 KGHDR, CDR2 SFDVKD. Trimming took off 0 bases at V and 4 bases at J, with 10 bases between the two ends. CDR3 size: 15 residues. CDR3 protein: CATSDLRGRADTQYF. For the CDR3, the DNA is TGTGCCACCAGTGATTTGCGTGGCAGGGCAGATACGCAGTATTTT.

The chain recombines TRBV18 with TRBJ1-1, with D possibly matching TRBD1 (5 bases). V lost 5 bases and J lost 4, with 17 bases in between. Per germline, CDR1 KGHSH and CDR2 LQKENI. The CDR3 extends over 15 amino acids. CDR3 residues: CASSGAYTLGTEAFF. DNA for the CDR3: TGTGCCAGCTCAGGGGCCTATACCCTGGGCACTGAAGCTTTCTTT.

The genes are TRBV11-2 and TRBJ1-6; the D gene is possibly TRBD1 (6 bases). The germline V gene has CDR1 SGHAT and CDR2 FQNNGV. This CDR3 is 14 amino acids long. With 11 bases removed from V and 0 bases from J, the gap between germline ends came to 11 bases. CDR3 in DNA: TGTGCCTGCGGACAGAGCTCCTATAATTCACCCCTCCACTTT. Protein: CACGQSSYNSPLHF.

The chain employs TRBV11-2 and TRBJ1-2; possibly TRBD1 for D (6 bases). CDR1 and CDR2 from the germline V gene are SGHAT and FQNNGV. Trimming left V 4 bases short and J 4 bases short, with 13 bases between. The CDR3 runs to 14 residues. The CDR3 is CASSSGGLGYGYTF. CDR3 coding DNA: TGTGCCAGCAGCTCCGGGGGGCTCGGCTATGGCTACACCTTC. Drawing the rest from reference TRBV11-2 and TRBJ1-2, the complete variable domain is EAGVAQSPRYKIIEKRQSVAFWCNPISGHATLYWYQQILGQGPKLLIQFQNNGVVDDSQLPKDRFSAERLKGVDSTLKIQPAKLEDSAVYLCASSSGGLGYGYTFGSGTRLTVV.

J is TRBJ1-5 and V is TRBV6-5; D gene ambiguous. Germline V gives CDR1 MNHEY, CDR2 SVGAGI. V dropped 2 bases and J dropped 1 base, with 9 bases sitting between them. CDR3 length: 15 residues. CDR3 sequence reads: CASSYGGGSNQPQHF. CDR3 coding DNA: TGTGCCAGCAGTTACGGCGGTGGGAGCAATCAGCCCCAGCATTTT.

A few counts support this clone. This rearrangement joins TRBV4-1 to TRBJ2-1; 13 nucleotides align to TRBD2. Trimming took 3 bases from V and 4 from J; bases not matched to a gene: 15. The germline V gene has CDR1 MGHRA and CDR2 YSYEKL. The CDR3 is made up of 20 amino acids. Written as DNA, the CDR3 is TGCGCCAGCAGCCACCTTGGACTAGCGGGAGAGAAGAGGCTTTACAATGAGCAGTTCTTC. Its translation: CASSHLGLAGEKRLYNEQFF.

The chain links TRBV19 to TRBJ2-7; 9 positions match TRBD2. The CDR3 is made up of 16 amino acids. Trimming at V came to 3 bases and at J to 3 bases, leaving 9 bases not matched to a gene. Germline V gene sequence: CDR1 LNHDA, CDR2 SQIVND (reference sequence). Here the CDR3 reads CASSIGGAGGIYEQYF. The CDR3 DNA sequence: TGTGCCAGTAGTATCGGGGGAGCGGGGGGCATCTACGAGCAGTACTTC.

The chain joins TRBV5-1 to TRBJ2-1, with 10 positions matching TRBD2. V gave up 2 bases and J gave up 9 bases; unmatched junction bases: 20. Germline CDR1 and CDR2: SGHRS and YFSETQ. The CDR3 runs to 19 residues. The CDR3 loop reads CASSFQRGGASGSVGEQFF. The CDR3, as DNA: TGCGCCAGCAGCTTCCAGAGGGGGGGCGCTAGCGGGAGTGTTGGTGAGCAGTTCTTC.

The V call is TRBV18, the J call TRBJ2-1; D not resolved. This CDR3 has 14 amino acids. V gave up 6 bases and J gave up 7 bases, with 16 bases separating them. The V gene's germline CDR1 is KGHSH and CDR2 LQKENI. CDR3 residues: CASSPTDSGNEQFF. The DNA for the CDR3 is TGTGCCAGCTCCCCGACCGATTCAGGAAATGAGCAGTTCTTC.

The genes are TRBV5-1 and TRBJ2-7, with 9 positions matching TRBD1. There are 14 residues in the CDR3. Germline V gene sequence: CDR1 SGHRS, CDR2 YFSETQ. The ends lost 5 bases at V and 3 bases at J; junction bases unmatched: 6. The CDR3 spells CASSAGTGRYEQYF. The CDR3 DNA follows: TGCGCCAGCAGTGCCGGGACAGGGCGCTACGAGCAGTACTTC.

The chain carries TRBV20-1 and TRBJ1-1; D is ambiguous. V dropped 3 bases and J dropped 4 bases, with 15 bases sitting between them. The CDR3 spans 14 residues. The germline V gene has CDR1 DFQATT and CDR2 SNEGSKA (reference sequence). The chain's CDR3 is CSASSVKIGTEAFF. DNA for the CDR3: TGCAGTGCTAGTTCGGTCAAGATCGGCACTGAAGCTTTCTTT.

The chain combines TRBV18 with TRBJ1-3; D may be TRBD1 (5 bases). Looked up from germline, CDR1 is KGHSH and CDR2 is LQKENI. V was cut by 2 bases and J by 2 bases, with 10 bases left in between. The CDR3 spans 15 residues. The chain's CDR3 is CASSPEGVPGNTIYF. The CDR3 DNA reads as TGTGCCAGCTCACCAGAAGGGGTACCTGGAAACACCATATATTTT. The full variable domain, rest sourced from reference TRBV18 and TRBJ1-3, is NAGVMQNPRHLVRRRGQEARLRCSPMKGHSHVYWYRQLPEEGLKFMVYLQKENIIDESGMPKERFSAEFPKEGPSILRIQQVVRGDSAAYFCASSPEGVPGNTIYFGEGSWLTVV.

This sequence joins TRBV11-1 and TRBJ1-4; 7 bases fit TRBD1. Looked up from germline, CDR1 is SGHAT and CDR2 is FQDESV (reference sequence). This CDR3 has 13 amino acids. V trimming: 5 bases; J trimming: 8 bases; junction bases outside the gene matches: 5. This CDR3 is CASSPGTAEKLFF. As DNA, the CDR3 is TGTGCCAGCAGCCCCGGGACAGCAGAAAAACTGTTTTTT.

This chain links TRBV5-1 with TRBJ2-7; 10 bases align to TRBD2. The CDR3 has 15 residues. Trimming took 1 base from V and 4 from J; bases not matched to a gene: 5. Looked up from germline, CDR1 is SGHRS and CDR2 is YFSETQ. CDR3: CASSLLAGVQYEQYF. The CDR3 nucleotides read TGCGCCAGCAGCTTGCTAGCGGGGGTCCAGTACGAGCAGTACTTC.

The rearrangement uses TRBV18 and TRBJ2-3, with D possibly being TRBD2 (6 bases). The CDR3 consists of 15 residues. Germline V gene lookup returns CDR1 KGHSH and CDR2 LQKENI. The V end lost 3 bases, the J end lost 6 bases, and 16 bases lay between the germline ends. CDR3 loop: CASSPRGRLPDTQYF. CDR3 nucleotide sequence: TGTGCCAGCTCACCGCGGGGTAGACTCCCTGATACGCAGTATTTT.

The chain employs TRBV7-9 and TRBJ1-2; perhaps TRBD1 as D (6 bases). The CDR3 runs to 13 residues. Germline V lookup: CDR1 SEHNR, CDR2 FQNEAQ (reference sequence). V was shortened by 6 bases and J by 4 bases, with 12 bases between the two germline ends. This CDR3 is CASSFGQSYGYTF. CDR3 nucleotide sequence: TGTGCCAGCAGTTTCGGACAGAGCTATGGCTACACCTTC.

A single count supports this clone. V and J are TRBV14 and TRBJ1-2; perhaps TRBD1 as D (5 bases). V dropped 0 bases and J dropped 8 bases, with 16 bases sitting between them. The CDR3 has 15 amino acids. Germline assignment: CDR1 SGHDN and CDR2 FVKESK. The CDR3 sequence is CASSQDWAVKGGYTF. In DNA, the CDR3 is TGTGCCAGCAGCCAAGATTGGGCCGTGAAGGGGGGCTACACCTTC.

This clone has only a few counts. The DNA of the CDR3 is TGCGCCAGCAGCCAACCAGACAGGGATCAAAGCGAGCAGTACTTC. It encodes CASSQPDRDQSEQYF. J is TRBJ2-7 and V is TRBV4-1; 7 bases fit TRBD1. This CDR3 region has 15 residues. CDR1 is MGHRA, CDR2 YSYEKL, per germline. Unmatched junction bases numbered 10, after V lost 2 bases and J lost 6 bases.

The chain couples TRBV7-2 to TRBJ1-4, with 9 bases identical to TRBD1. Germline CDR1 and CDR2: SGHTA and FQGNSA. The junction had 3 bases not matched to a gene; V was cut back by 6 bases and J by 4 bases. The CDR3 consists of 14 residues. DNA of the CDR3: TGTGCCAGCAGATGGACAGGGGTTAATGAAAAACTGTTTTTT. Translated, it gives CASRWTGVNEKLFF.